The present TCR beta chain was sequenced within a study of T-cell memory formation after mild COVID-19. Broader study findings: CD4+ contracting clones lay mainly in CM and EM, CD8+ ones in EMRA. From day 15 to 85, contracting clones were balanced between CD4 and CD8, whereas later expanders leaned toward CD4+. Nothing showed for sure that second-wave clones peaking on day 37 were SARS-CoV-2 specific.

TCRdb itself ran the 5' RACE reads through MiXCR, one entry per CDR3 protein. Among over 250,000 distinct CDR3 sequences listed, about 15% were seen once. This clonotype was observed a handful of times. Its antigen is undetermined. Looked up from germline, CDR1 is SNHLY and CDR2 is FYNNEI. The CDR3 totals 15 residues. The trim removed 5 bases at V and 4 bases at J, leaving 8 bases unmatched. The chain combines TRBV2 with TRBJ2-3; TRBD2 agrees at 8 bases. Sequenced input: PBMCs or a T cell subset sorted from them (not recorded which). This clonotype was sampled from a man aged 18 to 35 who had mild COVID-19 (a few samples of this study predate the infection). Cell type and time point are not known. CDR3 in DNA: TGTGCCAGCAGTTATGCGGGGGGTAACGCAGATACGCAGTATTTT. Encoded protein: CASSYAGGNADTQYF.